Listed here are 15 T cell receptor beta chains from one sample, sequenced in a study of blood T cell repertoires in COVID-19. The table came from immunoSEQ multiplex PCR; TCRdb's copy has only in-frame clones and leaves some out. The table records 99,000 or so clones, roughly 79% of them present only once. The sample was peripheral blood. These TCRs come from a woman aged 65 to 85 with acute or convalescent COVID-19.

V usage is TRBV7-9 and J usage is TRBJ2-7, with no clear D. The CDR3 has 13 amino acids. Germline V gene data show CDR1 as SEHNR and CDR2 as FQNEAQ (reference sequence). V was pared by 4 bases and J by 4 bases, with 11 bases between. The CDR3 sequence: CASSSALTYEQYF. In nucleotides, the CDR3 is TGTGCCAGCAGCTCCGCTCTTACTTACGAGCAGTACTTC.

The chain carries TRBV5-1 and TRBJ1-6; D is undetermined. This CDR3 has 16 residues. CDR1 and CDR2 (germline): SGHRS, YFSETQ. V shed 1 base and J shed 7 bases, with 15 bases lying between them. CDR3 residues: CASSLSVMNPNSPLHF. CDR3 coding DNA: TGCGCCAGCAGCTTGAGCGTGATGAACCCCAATTCACCCCTCCACTTT. Looking up the rest from reference TRBV5-1 and TRBJ1-6 gives the full variable domain: KAGVTQTPRYLIKTRGQQVTLSCSPISGHRSVSWYQQTPGQGLQFLFEYFSETQRNKGNFPGRFSGRQFSNSRSEMNVSTLELGDSALYLCASSLSVMNPNSPLHFGNGTRLTVT.

This chain joins TRBV7-3 and TRBJ2-1; 12 positions agree with TRBD2. This CDR3 contains 15 residues. J gave up 9 bases and V 4 bases, and 7 bases lay outside the gene matches. Germline V gene lookup returns CDR1 SGHTA and CDR2 FQGTGA. CDR3 coding DNA: TGTGCCAGCAGCTCGACTAGCGGGAGATTCGGTGAGCAGTTCTTC. Protein: CASSSTSGRFGEQFF.

This clone has just a few counts. The chain employs TRBV3-1 (or the pseudogene TRBV3-2) and TRBJ2-3, with a possible D match to TRBD2 (5 bases). CDR1 is LGHDT, CDR2 YNNKEL, per germline (reference sequence). The CDR3 runs 16 residues. Trimming cost V 1 base and J 6 bases, with 17 bases left between them. In DNA form, the CDR3 reads TGTGCCAGCAGCCAAGCAATGGGCAGAGGGTATGATACGCAGTATTTT. Its translation: CASSQAMGRGYDTQYF.

V and J are TRBV7-9 and TRBJ2-6; TRBD1 is a possible D gene (5 bases). Trimming pared 5 bases from V and 1 base from J, leaving 12 bases between. Germline-derived CDR1 and CDR2 are SEHNR and FQNEAQ (reference sequence). This CDR3 is 16 amino acids long. CDR3 region: CASSGQGASGANVLTF. CDR3 DNA: TGTGCCAGCAGCGGCCAAGGGGCTTCTGGGGCCAACGTCCTGACTTTC.

Many counts were recorded for this clone. The chain couples TRBV18 to TRBJ1-6, with 7 nucleotides matching TRBD1. The CDR3 loop spans 14 amino acids. Germline CDR1 is KGHSH and CDR2 is LQKENI. V lost 5 bases, J lost 6 bases, and 4 bases stayed unmatched. DNA for the CDR3: TGTGCCAGCTCATCGGGACAGAGTAATTCACCCCTCCACTTT. It yields the protein CASSSGQSNSPLHF.

V is TRBV9 and J is TRBJ2-7, with TRBD2 matching over 11 bases. The CDR3 covers 15 residues. V was clipped by 4 bases and J by 6 bases; unmatched bases: 9. Germline loops: CDR1 SGDLS, CDR2 YYNGEE. The CDR3 here is CASSSRSGRDGEQYF. CDR3 nucleotides: TGTGCCAGCAGCAGCCGTAGCGGGAGGGATGGCGAGCAGTACTTC.

V usage is TRBV25-1 and J usage is TRBJ2-7; tentatively, D is TRBD2 (7 bases). Germline CDR1 is MGHDK and CDR2 is SYGVNS. This CDR3 spans 16 amino acids. Trimming cost V 2 bases and J 0 bases, with 14 bases left between them. The CDR3 spells CASSERGREISYEQYF. The DNA for the CDR3 is TGTGCCAGCAGTGAAAGGGGGAGGGAGATCTCCTACGAGCAGTACTTC.

This clone was counted only a few times. The chain employs TRBV6-2 or TRBV6-3 and TRBJ2-7; possibly TRBD1 for D (6 bases). The CDR3 is made up of 17 amino acids. The germline V gene encodes CDR1 MNHEY and CDR2 SVGEGT. The V end lost 2 bases, the J end lost 2 bases, and 19 bases lay between the germline ends. CDR3 sequence: CASSYPSYGTTTYEQYF. The CDR3 DNA reads TGTGCCAGCAGTTACCCTTCCTACGGGACAACAACCTACGAGCAGTACTTC.

The chain employs TRBV7-2 and TRBJ2-3, with 8 bases matching TRBD2. CDR3 length: 16 residues. Germline-derived CDR1 and CDR2 are SGHTA and FQGNSA. Losses at the gene ends were 3 bases for V and 3 bases for J; bases not matched to a gene: 8. The chain's CDR3 is CASSFERGGLTDTQYF. The DNA of the CDR3 is TGTGCCAGCAGCTTTGAACGGGGGGGCTTGACAGATACGCAGTATTTT.

J is TRBJ2-3 and V is TRBV27; tentatively, D is TRBD1 (6 bases). CDR3 length equals 14 residues. Looked up from germline, CDR1 is MNHEY and CDR2 is SMNVEV (reference sequence). The germline V and J ends were trimmed by 2 bases and 2 bases, with 8 bases remaining between them. CDR3 nucleotides: TGTGCCAGCAGTTTAGGGGACAACACAGATACGCAGTATTTT. Its protein product is CASSLGDNTDTQYF.

CDR3 protein: CASSYGISGFTDTQYF. CDR3 DNA sequence: TGTGCCAGCAGTTACGGTATTAGCGGCTTCACAGATACGCAGTATTTT. The chain is built from TRBV3-1 (or the pseudogene TRBV3-2) and TRBJ2-3, with D tentatively TRBD2 (6 bases). Germline values: CDR1 LGHDT, CDR2 YNNKEL (reference sequence). V was trimmed by 6 bases and J by 2 bases, leaving 18 bases between them. There are 16 residues in the CDR3.

The V gene is TRBV10-3, the J gene TRBJ1-1; 8 positions agree with TRBD1. The CDR3 covers 14 residues. Losses at the gene ends were 4 bases for V and 0 bases for J; bases not matched to a gene: 1. Germline assignment: CDR1 ENHRY and CDR2 SYGVKD. This CDR3 reads CAISGQGMNTEAFF. CDR3 DNA: TGTGCCATCAGTGGACAGGGGATGAACACTGAAGCTTTCTTT.

The rearrangement uses TRBV29-1 and TRBJ1-1, with D maybe TRBD1 (6 bases). The CDR3 length is 13 residues. The germline V gene has CDR1 SQVTM and CDR2 ANQGSEA. The germline V and J ends were trimmed by 4 bases and 2 bases, with 11 bases remaining between them. The CDR3 protein is CSVGRGSNTEAFF. CDR3 bases: TGCAGCGTTGGAAGGGGGTCTAACACTGAAGCTTTCTTT.

The chain links TRBV7-2 to TRBJ2-1, with 8 bases lining up with TRBD1. The germline gives CDR1 SGHTA, CDR2 FQGNSA. The V segment lost 5 bases and the J segment 4 bases; nucleotides outside the gene matches: 16. The CDR3 spans 18 residues. The DNA for the CDR3 is TGTGCCAGCAGCCAGCGACCTCAAACCGGGACAGGATACAATGAGCAGTTCTTC. This codes for CASSQRPQTGTGYNEQFF.